Each of the 4 T cell receptor beta chains below was sequenced from the same sample in a study of cytomegalovirus exposure and HLA in healthy donors. The study ran its PCR with 60 Vbeta and 13 Jbeta primers. Assay: immunoSEQ multiplex PCR; the TCRdb copy retains only in-frame clones and omits some. The sample contains roughly 220,000 clones, around 64% of which appear only once. Sequenced sample: PBMCs. Receptor source: a man aged 40-49 years in good health and CMV-seropositive.

The chain combines TRBV4-1 with TRBJ1-2; 10 bases fit TRBD1. The V segment lost 2 bases and the J segment 1 base; nucleotides outside the gene matches: 4. This CDR3 is 16 amino acids long. CDR1 and CDR2 from the germline V gene are MGHRA and YSYEKL. The CDR3 nucleotides are TGCGCCAGCAGCCAATACGGACAGGGGGTTAACTATGGCTACACCTTC. Its protein product is CASSQYGQGVNYGYTF.

The chain is built from TRBV7-8 and TRBJ1-5, with 9 bases lining up with TRBD1. J lost 5 bases, V lost 6 bases, and 8 bases had no gene match. This CDR3 has 15 residues. CDR1 is SGHVS and CDR2 is FQNEAQ in the germline V gene. The CDR3 here is CASSSPGQGHQPQHF. CDR3 sequence (DNA): TGTGCCAGCAGTTCCCCGGGACAGGGACATCAGCCCCAGCATTTT.

This clone has more than one count but fewer than ten. The V gene is TRBV29-1, the J gene TRBJ1-1, with 10 bases lining up with TRBD1. From germline, CDR1 is SQVTM and CDR2 ANQGSEA. This CDR3 is built from 14 residues. V lost 7 bases, J lost 4 bases, and 9 bases stayed unmatched. In DNA, the CDR3 is TGCAGCGCAAGATCGGGACAGGGGACCACTGAAGCTTTCTTT. Protein: CSARSGQGTTEAFF.

The rearrangement links TRBV10-1 to TRBJ2-6; D is unclear. Deletions cut 6 bases from V and 4 bases from J, with 7 bases between. Per the germline V gene, CDR1 is WNHNN and CDR2 is SYGVQD (reference sequence). This CDR3 spans 13 amino acids. CDR3 sequence (DNA): TGCGCCAGCAGCTATAAGGGGGCCAACGTCCTGACTTTC. Its translation is CASSYKGANVLTF.